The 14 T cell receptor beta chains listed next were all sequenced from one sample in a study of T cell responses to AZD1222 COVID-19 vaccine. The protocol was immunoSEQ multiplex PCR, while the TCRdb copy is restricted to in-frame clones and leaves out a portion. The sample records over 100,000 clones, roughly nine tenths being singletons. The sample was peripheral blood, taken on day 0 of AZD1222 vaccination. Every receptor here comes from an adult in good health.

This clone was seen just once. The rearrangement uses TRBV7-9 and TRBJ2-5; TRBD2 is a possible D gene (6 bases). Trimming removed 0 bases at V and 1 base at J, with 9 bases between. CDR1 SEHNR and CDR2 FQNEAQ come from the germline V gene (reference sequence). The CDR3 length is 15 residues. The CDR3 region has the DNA TGTGCCAGCAGCTTAGCTCTGGGGGGCCAAGAGACCCAGTACTTC. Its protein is CASSLALGGQETQYF. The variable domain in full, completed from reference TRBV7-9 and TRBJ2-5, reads DTGVSQNPRHKITKRGQNVTFRCDPISEHNRLYWYRQTLGQGPEFLTYFQNEAQLEKSRLLSDRFSAERPKGSFSTLEIQRTEQGDSAMYLCASSLALGGQETQYFGPGTRLLVL.

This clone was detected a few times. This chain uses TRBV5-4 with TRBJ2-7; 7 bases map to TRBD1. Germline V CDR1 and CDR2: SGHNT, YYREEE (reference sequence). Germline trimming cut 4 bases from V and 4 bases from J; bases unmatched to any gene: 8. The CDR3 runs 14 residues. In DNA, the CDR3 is TGTGCCAGCAGCCAAGGGACAGAGGGGTACGAGCAGTACTTC. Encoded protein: CASSQGTEGYEQYF.

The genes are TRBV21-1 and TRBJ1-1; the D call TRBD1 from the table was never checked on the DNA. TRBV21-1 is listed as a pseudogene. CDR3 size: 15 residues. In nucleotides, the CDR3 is TGTGCCAGCAGCAAGGGGACAGGGGCGAACACTGAAGCTTTCTTT. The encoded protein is CASSKGTGANTEAFF.

The CDR3 loop reads CASSDSRLYQETQYF. CDR3 sequence (DNA): TGTGCCAGCAGTGACTCGAGGCTATATCAAGAGACCCAGTACTTC. The gene calls are TRBV6-4 and TRBJ2-5; D call uncertain. The CDR3 sequence is 15 residues long. V was cut by 0 bases and J by 2 bases, with 10 bases left in between. Germline lookup yields CDR1 MRHNA and CDR2 SNTAGT.

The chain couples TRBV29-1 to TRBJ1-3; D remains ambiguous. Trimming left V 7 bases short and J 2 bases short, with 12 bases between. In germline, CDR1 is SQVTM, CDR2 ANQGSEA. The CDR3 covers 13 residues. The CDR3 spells CSAGLSAGNTIYF. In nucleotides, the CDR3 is TGCAGCGCCGGGCTTAGTGCTGGAAACACCATATATTTT. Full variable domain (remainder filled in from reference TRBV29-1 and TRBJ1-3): SAVISQKPSRDICQRGTSLTIQCQVDSQVTMMFWYRQQPGQSLTLIATANQGSEATYESGFVIDKFPISRPNLTFSTLTVSNMSPEDSSIYLCSAGLSAGNTIYFGEGSWLTVV.

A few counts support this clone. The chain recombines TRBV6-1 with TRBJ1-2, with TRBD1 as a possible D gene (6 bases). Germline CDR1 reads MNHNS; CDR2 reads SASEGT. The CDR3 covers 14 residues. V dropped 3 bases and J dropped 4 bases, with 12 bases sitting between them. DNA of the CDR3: TGTGCCAGCAGTGAGTGGAGCAGGGGCTATGGCTACACCTTC. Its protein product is CASSEWSRGYGYTF.

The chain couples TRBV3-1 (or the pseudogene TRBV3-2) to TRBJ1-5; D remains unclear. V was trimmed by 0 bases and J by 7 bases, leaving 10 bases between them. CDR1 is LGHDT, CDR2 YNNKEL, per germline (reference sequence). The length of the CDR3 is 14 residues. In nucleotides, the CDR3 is TGTGCCAGCAGCCAAGATCTAAGGTTGCAGCCCCAGCATTTT. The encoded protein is CASSQDLRLQPQHF.

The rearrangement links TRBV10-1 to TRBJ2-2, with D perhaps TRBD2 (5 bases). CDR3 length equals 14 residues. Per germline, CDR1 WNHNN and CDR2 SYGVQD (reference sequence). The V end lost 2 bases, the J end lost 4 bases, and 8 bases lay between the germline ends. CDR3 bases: TGCGCCAGCAGTGAGCTAGCTGCCACCGGGGAGCTGTTTTTT. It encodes CASSELAATGELFF.

The CDR3 nucleotides are TGTGCCAGCAGCGTAGACCCCTCCCGACAGGGGGGGACCGGGGAGCTGTTTTTT. This encodes CASSVDPSRQGGTGELFF. V and J are TRBV9 and TRBJ2-2; 9 bases map to TRBD1. The V segment lost 0 bases and the J segment 5 bases; nucleotides outside the gene matches: 11. The germline CDR1 and CDR2 sequences are SGDLS and YYNGEE. This CDR3 contains 18 residues. The entire variable domain, with the rest obtained from reference TRBV9 and TRBJ2-2, is as follows: DSGVTQTPKHLITATGQRVTLRCSPRSGDLSVYWYQQSLDQGLQFLIQYYNGEERAKGNILERFSAQQFPDLHSELNLSSLELGDSALYFCASSVDPSRQGGTGELFFGEGSRLTVL.

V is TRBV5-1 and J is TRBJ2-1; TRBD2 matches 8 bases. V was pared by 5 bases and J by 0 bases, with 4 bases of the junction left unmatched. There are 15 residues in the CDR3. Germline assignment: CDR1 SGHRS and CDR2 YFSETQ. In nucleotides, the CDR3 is TGCGCCAGCAGTACCGGGACTAGCTCCTACAATGAGCAGTTCTTC. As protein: CASSTGTSSYNEQFF.

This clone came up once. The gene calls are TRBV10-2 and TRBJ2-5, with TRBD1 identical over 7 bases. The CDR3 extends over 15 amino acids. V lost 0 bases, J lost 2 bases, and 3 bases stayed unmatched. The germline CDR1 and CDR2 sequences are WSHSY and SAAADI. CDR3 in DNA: TGCGCCAGCAGTGAGTCTCGACAGGGACAAGAGACCCAGTACTTC. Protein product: CASSESRQGQETQYF.

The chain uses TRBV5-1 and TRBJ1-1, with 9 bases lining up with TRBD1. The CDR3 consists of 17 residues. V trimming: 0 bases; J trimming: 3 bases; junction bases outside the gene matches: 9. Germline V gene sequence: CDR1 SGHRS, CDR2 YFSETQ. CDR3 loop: CASSLVLATGGHTEAFF. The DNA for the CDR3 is TGCGCCAGCAGCTTGGTCCTCGCGACAGGGGGACACACTGAAGCTTTCTTT.

This chain's CDR3 is CASSLRTSGIYGETQYF. Here the CDR3 DNA reads TGTGCCAGCAGCTTAAGGACTAGCGGGATATATGGAGAGACCCAGTACTTC. The rearrangement links TRBV5-6 to TRBJ2-5, with 12 bases that match TRBD2. The CDR3 covers 17 residues. V lost 2 bases and J lost 4; bases outside the gene matches: 9. Germline V gene data show CDR1 as SGHDT and CDR2 as YYEEEE.

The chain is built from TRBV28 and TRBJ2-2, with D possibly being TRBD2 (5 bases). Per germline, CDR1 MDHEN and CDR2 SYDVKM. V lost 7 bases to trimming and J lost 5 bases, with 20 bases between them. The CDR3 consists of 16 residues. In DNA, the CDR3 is TGTGCCAGCATCCTTCGTCGGGGTATGAGGACCGGGGAGCTGTTTTTT. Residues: CASILRRGMRTGELFF.